Below, one TCR beta chain is given with its context. Its antigen is undetermined. The record originates from a study of cytomegalovirus exposure and HLA in healthy donors. Study observations and caveats: In all likelihood, a cluster of highly shared sequence variants was a sequencing artifact. Productive status was seen about 90% or about 30% of the time for most TCR beta V segments in an earlier analysis.

Germline V CDR1 and CDR2: SNHLY, FYNNEI. The CDR3 runs to 13 residues. Deletions cut 5 bases from V and 5 bases from J, with 12 bases between. Amplification used 60 Vbeta primers and 13 Jbeta primers. How the authors handled the data: The authors later counted roughly 87 million unique TCR beta chains, some 9.9 million of them shared. Using immunoSEQ multiplex PCR, the repertoire was profiled, and TCRdb retains in-frame clones only, with some absent. V and J calls and clone size are as listed in that table; D and trimming were resolved from the DNA. The sample has more than 60,000 clones, roughly 84% seen once; the top ten hold 18%. Each donor was healthy, and each was a bone marrow donor.

The source is a man between 65 and 80 years old in good health and CMV-seropositive. V gene TRBV2 combines with J gene TRBJ2-5; a possible D gene is TRBD2 (6 bases). Sequenced sample: PBMCs. CDR3 loop: CASSPLGRETQYF. CDR3 bases: TGTGCCAGCAGTCCCCTAGGGAGGGAGACCCAGTACTTC.